This T cell receptor (beta chain) was profiled in a study of cytomegalovirus exposure and HLA in healthy donors. Notes on the study in general: Most TCR beta V segments were productive about 87% or about 30% of the time in an earlier analysis.

PCR used 60 Vbeta primers and 13 Jbeta primers. TCRdb's copy holds only in-frame clones and misses some; the assay was immunoSEQ multiplex PCR. The sample contains about 91,000 clones, over 80% of which appear only once. For this clone: Its antigen is as yet unknown.

The CDR3 contains 16 residues. After removal of 4 bases from V and 2 bases from J, the junction contained 6 bases not matched to a gene. From germline, CDR1 is SGHVS and CDR2 FNYEAQ. This receptor was identified in a man in his late teens or twenties in good health and CMV-seronegative. V usage is TRBV7-6 and J usage is TRBJ1-3; 9 nucleotides line up with TRBD1. Sequenced input: PBMCs. The CDR3 DNA follows: TGTGCCAGCAGCTCGATTGGGACAGGGACTGGAAACACCATATATTTT. Amino acid sequence: CASSSIGTGTGNTIYF.